This TCR beta chain came from a study of T cells in Graves' hyperthyroidism and ophthalmopathy. V lost 6 bases to trimming and J lost 2 bases, with 11 bases between them. Germline assignment: CDR1 KGHSH and CDR2 LQKENI. The CDR3 is made up of 14 amino acids. It was considered stable Graves' hyperthyroidism when ophthalmopathy did not progress within 18 months. This clonotype was observed at least ten times. Researchers amplified the TCR beta CDR3 regions from RNA transcripts. Initially, a first-round RT-PCR of the TCR CDR3 employed the HTBI primer set. MiXCR was run by TCRdb on the multiplex PCR reads, yielding one entry per CDR3 protein. The table has around 280,000 distinct CDR3 sequences, about an eighth seen once.

The receptor's source is a woman aged 40 to 50 with Graves' hyperthyroidism. The sequenced sample consisted of blood. The genes are TRBV18 and TRBJ1-5; D possibly corresponds to TRBD1 (5 bases). CDR3 loop: CASSPGYRNQPQHF. As DNA, the CDR3 is TGTGCCAGCTCCCCAGGGTATCGCAATCAGCCCCAGCATTTT.